This paragraph reports one T cell receptor (beta chain). Its antigen is undetermined. Sequencing used cDNA as its template, made by extracting RNA and reverse transcribing it. Clones were sequenced by immunoSEQ multiplex PCR, and TCRdb holds only the in-frame ones, with some missing. The sample consists of over 200,000 clones, roughly 57% of them appearing once. The CDR3 length is 13 residues. V dropped 6 bases and J dropped 0 bases, with 8 bases sitting between them. CDR1 SGHDN and CDR2 FVKESK come from the germline V gene. The data stem from a study of CD8+ T cells in alopecia areata. Study-wide findings and caveats: Sequenced scalp T cells also include alphabeta T cells resident in normal skin.

The receptor was isolated from a human donor with alopecia areata. The sequencing here drew on CD4+ T cells sorted from blood, taken at week 0. The rearrangement links TRBV14 to TRBJ1-1; D unclear. The CDR3 DNA sequence: TGTGCCAGCAGTCGGGGTATGAACACTGAAGCTTTCTTT. This encodes CASSRGMNTEAFF. Looking up the rest from reference TRBV14 and TRBJ1-1 gives the full variable domain: EAGVTQFPSHSVIEKGQTVTLRCDPISGHDNLYWYRRVMGKEIKFLLHFVKESKQDESGMPNNRFLAERTGGTYSTLKVQPAELEDSGVYFCASSRGMNTEAFFGQGTRLTVV.